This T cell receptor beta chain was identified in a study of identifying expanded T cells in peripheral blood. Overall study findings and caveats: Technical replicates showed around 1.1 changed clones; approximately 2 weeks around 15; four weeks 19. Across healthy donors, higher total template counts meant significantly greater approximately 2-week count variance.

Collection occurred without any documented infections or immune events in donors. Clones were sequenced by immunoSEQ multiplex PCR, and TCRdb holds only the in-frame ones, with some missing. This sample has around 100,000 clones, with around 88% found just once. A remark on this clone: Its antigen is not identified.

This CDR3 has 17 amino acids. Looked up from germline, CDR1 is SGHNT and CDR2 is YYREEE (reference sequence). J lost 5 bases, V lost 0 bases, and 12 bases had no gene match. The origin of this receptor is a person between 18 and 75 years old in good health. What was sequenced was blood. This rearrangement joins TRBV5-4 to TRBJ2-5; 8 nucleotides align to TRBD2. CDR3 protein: CASSLGGGPRRGETQYF. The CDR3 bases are TGTGCCAGCAGCTTGGGCGGGGGGCCCCGTCGGGGGGAGACCCAGTACTTC.